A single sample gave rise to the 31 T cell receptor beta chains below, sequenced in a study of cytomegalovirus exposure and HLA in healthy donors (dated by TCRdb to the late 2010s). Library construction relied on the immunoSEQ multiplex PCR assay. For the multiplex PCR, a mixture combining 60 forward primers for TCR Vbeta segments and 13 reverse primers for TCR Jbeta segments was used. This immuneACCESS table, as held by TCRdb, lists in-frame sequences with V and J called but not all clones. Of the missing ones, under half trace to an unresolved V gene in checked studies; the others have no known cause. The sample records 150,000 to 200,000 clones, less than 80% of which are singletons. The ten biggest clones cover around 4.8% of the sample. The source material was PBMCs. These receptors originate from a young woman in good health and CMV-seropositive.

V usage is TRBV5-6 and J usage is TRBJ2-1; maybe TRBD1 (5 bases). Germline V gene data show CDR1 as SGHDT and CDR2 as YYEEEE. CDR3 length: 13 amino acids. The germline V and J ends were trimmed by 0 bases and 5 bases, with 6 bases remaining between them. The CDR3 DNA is TGTGCCAGCAGCTTGGAGACAGACAATGAGCAGTTCTTC. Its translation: CASSLETDNEQFF. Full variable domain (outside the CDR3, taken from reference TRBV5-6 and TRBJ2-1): DAGVTQSPTHLIKTRGQQVTLRCSPKSGHDTVSWYQQALGQGPQFIFQYYEEEERQRGNFPDRFSGHQFPNYSSELNVNALLLGDSALYLCASSLETDNEQFFGPGTRLTVL.

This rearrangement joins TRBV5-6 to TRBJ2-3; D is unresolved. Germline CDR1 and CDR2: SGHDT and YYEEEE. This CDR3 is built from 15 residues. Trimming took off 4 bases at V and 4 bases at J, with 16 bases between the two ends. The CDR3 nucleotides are TGTGCCAGCAGCCCCGACTTGGGTACCCCAGATACGCAGTATTTT. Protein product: CASSPDLGTPDTQYF.

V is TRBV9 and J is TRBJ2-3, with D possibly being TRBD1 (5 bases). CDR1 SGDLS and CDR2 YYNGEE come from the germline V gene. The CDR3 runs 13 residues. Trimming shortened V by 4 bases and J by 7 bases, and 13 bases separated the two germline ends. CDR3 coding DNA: TGTGCCAGCAGCACGCCAGGGAAAAATACGCAGTATTTT. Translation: CASSTPGKNTQYF.

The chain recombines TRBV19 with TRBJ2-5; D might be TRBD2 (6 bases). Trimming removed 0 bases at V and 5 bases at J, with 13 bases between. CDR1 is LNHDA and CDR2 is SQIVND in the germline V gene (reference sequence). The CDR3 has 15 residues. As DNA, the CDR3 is TGTGCCAGTAGTATAGATCGACGGGGGTACGAGACCCAGTACTTC. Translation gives CASSIDRRGYETQYF.

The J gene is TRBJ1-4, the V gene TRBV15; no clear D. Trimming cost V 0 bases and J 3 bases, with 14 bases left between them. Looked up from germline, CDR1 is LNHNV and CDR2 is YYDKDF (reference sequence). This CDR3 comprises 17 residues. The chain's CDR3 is CATSRDLSVLANEKLFF. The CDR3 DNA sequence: TGTGCCACCAGCAGAGATCTTTCGGTGTTGGCTAATGAAAAACTGTTTTTT.

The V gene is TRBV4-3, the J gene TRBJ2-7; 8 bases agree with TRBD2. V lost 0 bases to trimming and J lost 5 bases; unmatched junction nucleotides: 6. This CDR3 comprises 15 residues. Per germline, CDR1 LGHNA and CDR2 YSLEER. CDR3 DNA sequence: TGCGCCAGCAGCCAAGATCGGGAGGGAGGGGACGAGCAGTACTTC. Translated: CASSQDREGGDEQYF.

In nucleotides, the CDR3 is TGTGCCAGCAGCTTAGCAATGCCGGGACTAGCGGGGGACTTTACTTACAATGAGCAGTTCTTC. It codes for CASSLAMPGLAGDFTYNEQFF. The genes are TRBV7-8 and TRBJ2-1; TRBD2 matches 14 bases. Germline CDR1 reads SGHVS; CDR2 reads FQNEAQ. CDR3 length equals 21 residues. Germline trimming cut 0 bases from V and 4 bases from J; bases unmatched to any gene: 14.

CDR3 coding DNA: TGTGCCAGCAGTGAAACAGGGGTGAGCAATCAGCCCCAGCATTTT. Protein product: CASSETGVSNQPQHF. The chain joins TRBV25-1 to TRBJ1-5, with 7 positions matching TRBD1. The CDR3 is 15 amino acids. The germline V gene encodes CDR1 MGHDK and CDR2 SYGVNS. V lost 2 bases and J lost 1; bases outside the gene matches: 2.

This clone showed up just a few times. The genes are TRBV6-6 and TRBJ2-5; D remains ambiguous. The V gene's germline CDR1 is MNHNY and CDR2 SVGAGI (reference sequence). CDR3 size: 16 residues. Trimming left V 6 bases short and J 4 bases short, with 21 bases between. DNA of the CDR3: TGTGCCAGCAGCGTCGACAAAAGGTGGGTCCGAGAGACCCAGTACTTC. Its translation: CASSVDKRWVRETQYF.

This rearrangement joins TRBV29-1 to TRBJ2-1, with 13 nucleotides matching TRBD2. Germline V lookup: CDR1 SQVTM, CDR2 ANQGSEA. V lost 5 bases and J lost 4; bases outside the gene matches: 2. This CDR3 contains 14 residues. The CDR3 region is CSVRLAGGYNEQFF. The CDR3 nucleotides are TGCAGCGTTCGACTAGCGGGGGGTTACAATGAGCAGTTCTTC.

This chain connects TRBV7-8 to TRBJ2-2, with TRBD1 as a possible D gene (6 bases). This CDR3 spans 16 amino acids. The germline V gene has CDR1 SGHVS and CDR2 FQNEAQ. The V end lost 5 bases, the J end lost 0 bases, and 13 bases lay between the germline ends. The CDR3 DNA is TGTGCCAGCAGCCGAACACAGGGACCGAACACCGGGGAGCTGTTTTTT. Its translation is CASSRTQGPNTGELFF.

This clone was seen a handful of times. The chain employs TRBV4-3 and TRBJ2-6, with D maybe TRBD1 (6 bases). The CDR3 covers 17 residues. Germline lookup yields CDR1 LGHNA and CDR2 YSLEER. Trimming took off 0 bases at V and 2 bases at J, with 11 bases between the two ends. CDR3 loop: CASSQDPHRAGANVLTF. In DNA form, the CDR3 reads TGCGCCAGCAGCCAAGATCCCCACAGGGCTGGGGCCAACGTCCTGACTTTC.

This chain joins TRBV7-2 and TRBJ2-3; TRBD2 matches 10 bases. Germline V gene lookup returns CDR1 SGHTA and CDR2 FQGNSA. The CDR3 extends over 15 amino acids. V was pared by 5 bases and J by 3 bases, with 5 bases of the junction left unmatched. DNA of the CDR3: TGTGCCAGCAGCCAAACTAGCGGGGAGACAGATACGCAGTATTTT. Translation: CASSQTSGETDTQYF.

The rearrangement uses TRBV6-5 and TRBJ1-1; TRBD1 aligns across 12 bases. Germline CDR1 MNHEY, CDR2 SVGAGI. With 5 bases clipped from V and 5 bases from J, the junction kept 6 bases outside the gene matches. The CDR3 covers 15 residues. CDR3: CASSAGQGARTEAFF. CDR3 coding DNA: TGTGCCAGCAGTGCGGGACAGGGGGCGAGAACTGAAGCTTTCTTT.

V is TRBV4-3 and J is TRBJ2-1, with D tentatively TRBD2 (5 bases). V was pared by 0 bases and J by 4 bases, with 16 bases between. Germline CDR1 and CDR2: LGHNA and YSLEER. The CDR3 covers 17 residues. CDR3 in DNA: TGCGCCAGCAGCCAAGATCGAGGGCACCTATTATACAATGAGCAGTTCTTC. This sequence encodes CASSQDRGHLLYNEQFF.

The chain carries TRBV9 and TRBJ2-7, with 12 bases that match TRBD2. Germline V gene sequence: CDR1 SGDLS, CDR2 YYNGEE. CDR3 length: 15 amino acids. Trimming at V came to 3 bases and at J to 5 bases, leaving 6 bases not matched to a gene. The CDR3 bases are TGTGCCAGCAGCGCCGGACTAGCGGGAACGAACGAGCAGTACTTC. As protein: CASSAGLAGTNEQYF.

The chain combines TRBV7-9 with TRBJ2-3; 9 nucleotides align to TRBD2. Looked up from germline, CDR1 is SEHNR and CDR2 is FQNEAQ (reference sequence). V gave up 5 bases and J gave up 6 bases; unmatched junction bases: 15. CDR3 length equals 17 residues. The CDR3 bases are TGTGCCAGCAGCACGGACTATAGCGGGAGTTCAGGGGATACGCAGTATTTT. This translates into CASSTDYSGSSGDTQYF.

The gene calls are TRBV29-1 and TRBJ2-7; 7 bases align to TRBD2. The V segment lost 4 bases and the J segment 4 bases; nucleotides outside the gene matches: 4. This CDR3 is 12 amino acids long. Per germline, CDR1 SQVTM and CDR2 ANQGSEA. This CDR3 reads CSVVGGGYEQYF. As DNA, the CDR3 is TGCAGCGTTGTCGGGGGAGGGTACGAGCAGTACTTC.

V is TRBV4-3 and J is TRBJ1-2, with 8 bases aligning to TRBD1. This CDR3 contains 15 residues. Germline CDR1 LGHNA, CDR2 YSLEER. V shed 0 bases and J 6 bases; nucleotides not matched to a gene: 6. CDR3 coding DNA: TGCGCCAGCAGCCAAGAATGGGACAGGAGAGATGGCTACACCTTC. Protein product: CASSQEWDRRDGYTF.

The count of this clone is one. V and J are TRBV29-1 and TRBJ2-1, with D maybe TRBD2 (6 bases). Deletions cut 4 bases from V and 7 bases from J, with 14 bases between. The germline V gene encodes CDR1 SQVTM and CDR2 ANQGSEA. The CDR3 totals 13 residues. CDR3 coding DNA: TGCAGCGTTGCCGGGCTAGCGCAGAATGAGCAGTTCTTC. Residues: CSVAGLAQNEQFF.

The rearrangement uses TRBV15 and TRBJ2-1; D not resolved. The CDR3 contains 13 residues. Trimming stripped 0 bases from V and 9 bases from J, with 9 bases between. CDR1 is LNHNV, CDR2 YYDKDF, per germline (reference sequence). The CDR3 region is CATSRERSPEQFF. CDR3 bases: TGTGCCACCAGCAGAGAGAGAAGTCCTGAGCAGTTCTTC.

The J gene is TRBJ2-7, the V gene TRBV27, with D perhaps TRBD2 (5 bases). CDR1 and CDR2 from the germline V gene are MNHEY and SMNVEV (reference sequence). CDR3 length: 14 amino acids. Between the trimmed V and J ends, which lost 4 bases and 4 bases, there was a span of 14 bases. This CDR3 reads CASSSLGPGYEQYF. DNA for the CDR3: TGTGCCAGCAGTTCCTTAGGGCCGGGGTACGAGCAGTACTTC.

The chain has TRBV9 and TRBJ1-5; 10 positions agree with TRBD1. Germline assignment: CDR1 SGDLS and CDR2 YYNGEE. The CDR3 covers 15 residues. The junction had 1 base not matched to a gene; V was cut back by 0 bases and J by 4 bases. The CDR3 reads CASSVGDRGNQPQHF. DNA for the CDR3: TGTGCCAGCAGCGTAGGGGACAGGGGAAATCAGCCCCAGCATTTT.

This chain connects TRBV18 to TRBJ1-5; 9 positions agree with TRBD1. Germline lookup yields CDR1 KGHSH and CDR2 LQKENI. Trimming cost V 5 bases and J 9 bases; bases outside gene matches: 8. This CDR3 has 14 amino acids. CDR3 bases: TGTGCCAGCTCAAATCGGACAGGGGAACGGCCCCAGCATTTT. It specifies CASSNRTGERPQHF.

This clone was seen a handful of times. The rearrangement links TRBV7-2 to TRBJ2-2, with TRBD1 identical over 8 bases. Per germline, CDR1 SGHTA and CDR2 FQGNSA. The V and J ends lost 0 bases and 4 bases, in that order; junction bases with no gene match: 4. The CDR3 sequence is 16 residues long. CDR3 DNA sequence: TGTGCCAGCAGCTTAGCTAGGACAGGGCTCACCGGGGAGCTGTTTTTT. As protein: CASSLARTGLTGELFF.

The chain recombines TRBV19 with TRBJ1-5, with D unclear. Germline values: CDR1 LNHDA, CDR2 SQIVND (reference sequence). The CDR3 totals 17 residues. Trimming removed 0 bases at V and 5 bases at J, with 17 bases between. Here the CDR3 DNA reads TGTGCCAGTAGTATAGATAGAAGTACGGGGAGAGATCAGCCCCAGCATTTT. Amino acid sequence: CASSIDRSTGRDQPQHF.

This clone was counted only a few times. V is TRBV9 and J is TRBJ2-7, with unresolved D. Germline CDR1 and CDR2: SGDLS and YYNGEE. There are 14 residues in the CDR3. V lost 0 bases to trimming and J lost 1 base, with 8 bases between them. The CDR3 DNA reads TGTGCCAGCAGCGTAGAATCCGTTTCCTACGAGCAGTACTTC. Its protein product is CASSVESVSYEQYF.

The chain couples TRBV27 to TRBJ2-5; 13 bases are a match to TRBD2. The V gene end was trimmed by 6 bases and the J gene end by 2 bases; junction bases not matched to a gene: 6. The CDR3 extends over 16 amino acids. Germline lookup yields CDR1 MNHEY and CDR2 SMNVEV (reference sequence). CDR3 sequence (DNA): TGTGCCAGCAGACCCGGACTAGCGGGGGTACAAGAGACCCAGTACTTC. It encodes CASRPGLAGVQETQYF.

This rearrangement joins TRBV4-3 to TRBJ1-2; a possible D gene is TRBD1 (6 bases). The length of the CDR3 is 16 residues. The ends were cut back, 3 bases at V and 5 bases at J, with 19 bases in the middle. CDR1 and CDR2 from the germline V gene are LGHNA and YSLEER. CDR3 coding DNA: TGCGCCAGCAGCCATGGGAGCAACAGGGCTGGGTATGGCTACACCTTC. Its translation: CASSHGSNRAGYGYTF.

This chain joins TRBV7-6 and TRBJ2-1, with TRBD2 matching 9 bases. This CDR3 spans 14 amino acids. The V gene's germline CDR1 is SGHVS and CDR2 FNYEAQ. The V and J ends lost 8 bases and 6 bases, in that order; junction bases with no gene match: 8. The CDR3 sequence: CASVAGGPGNEQFF. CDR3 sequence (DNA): TGTGCCAGCGTGGCGGGGGGGCCGGGCAATGAGCAGTTCTTC. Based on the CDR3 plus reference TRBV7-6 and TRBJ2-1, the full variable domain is GAGVSQSPRYKVTKRGQDVALRCDPISGHVSLYWYRQALGQGPEFLTYFNYEAQQDKSGLPNDRFSAERPEGSISTLTIQRTEQRDSAMYRCASVAGGPGNEQFFGPGTRLTVL.

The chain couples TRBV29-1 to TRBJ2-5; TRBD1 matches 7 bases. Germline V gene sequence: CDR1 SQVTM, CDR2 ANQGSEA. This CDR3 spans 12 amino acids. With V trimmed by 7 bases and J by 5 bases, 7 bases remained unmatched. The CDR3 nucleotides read TGCAGCGCTGACAGGGTGGACGAGACCCAGTACTTC. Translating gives CSADRVDETQYF.